This TCR beta chain derives from a study of T-cell memory formation after mild COVID-19. CDR1 is MNHNS and CDR2 is SASEGT in the germline V gene. This CDR3 has 16 residues. V was pared by 3 bases and J by 3 bases, with 9 bases of the junction left unmatched. One entry per CDR3 protein, called by TCRdb with MiXCR from the 5' RACE reads. The table records approximately 200,000 distinct CDR3 sequences, approximately 16% of them present only once. The study, taken as a whole, reports: SARS-CoV-2 specificity of second-wave clones peaking day 37 was unconfirmed.

Turning to this clonotype: Its antigen is still unknown.

The sequencing input was PBMCs or a T cell subset sorted from them (not recorded which). The gene calls are TRBV6-1 and TRBJ2-7, with TRBD1 matching over 9 bases. This clonotype was sampled from an adult woman who had mild COVID-19 (a few samples of this study predate the infection). Cell type and time point are not known. The CDR3 nucleotides read TGTGCCAGCAGTGATTCCTACCGGGACAGGGACTACGAGCAGTACTTC. Translating gives CASSDSYRDRDYEQYF.